This T cell receptor (beta chain) stems from a study of blood T cell repertoires in COVID-19. Study-wide context: PBMCs, B-cell-depleted T cells, or T cells provided the cDNA or gDNA that made up the material.

As processed by the authors: Nucleated cell counts were estimated from reference gene primer amplification. TCRdb's copy holds only in-frame clones and misses some; the assay was immunoSEQ multiplex PCR. V and J calls and clone size are as listed in that table; D and trimming were resolved from the DNA. The data contain 60,000 to 75,000 clones, around 90% of them singletons. Germline-derived CDR1 and CDR2 are MGHRA and YSYEKL. This CDR3 contains 13 residues. V dropped 2 bases and J dropped 7 bases, with 11 bases sitting between them. This TCR came from an elderly woman with acute or convalescent COVID-19. The chain combines TRBV4-1 with TRBJ2-5; D is perhaps TRBD1 (6 bases). Sequencing was carried out using peripheral blood. CDR3 bases: TGCGCCAGCAGCCAATCAAGGGGGTGGACCCAGTACTTC. Encoded protein: CASSQSRGWTQYF.